These 29 T cell receptor beta chains came from one sample sequenced in a study of vaccination and CD4 T cells after COVID-19. No antigens are known for them. Time point noted: late sampling 161 to 241 days after vaccination in a few convalescent patients. Treatment defined: roughly 11-day PBMC culture with coronavirus spike peptide pools or control peptides (ViraFEST assay). The assay that was used to sequence DNA from cultured CD4+ T cells was the Oncomine TCR Beta short-read assay. TCRdb recomputed calls from the PCR reads with MiXCR, one row per CDR3 protein. The top ten hold less than 3% of the sample, which has over 20,000 distinct CDR3 sequences, roughly 36% seen once. The sample here was CD4+ T cells from blood, cultured in vitro, taken about 7 months after SARS-CoV-2 vaccination. These receptors came from a human donor who had recovered from COVID-19.

The chain recombines TRBV7-2 with TRBJ2-7; 8 nucleotides line up with TRBD2. Germline V gene sequence: CDR1 SGHTA, CDR2 FQGNSA. V was pared by 2 bases and J by 2 bases, with 5 bases of the junction left unmatched. The CDR3 sequence is 15 residues long. The DNA of the CDR3 is TGTGCCAGCAGCTTAAGTAGCGGGGCCGCCTACGAGCAGTACTTC. Amino acids: CASSLSSGAAYEQYF.

The chain employs TRBV10-3 and TRBJ2-3; tentative D call: TRBD1 (6 bases). Germline V CDR1 and CDR2: ENHRY, SYGVKD. The CDR3 is 13 amino acids. V was clipped by 10 bases and J by 5 bases, with 16 bases between them. The CDR3 spells CATTQGYEDTQYF. The CDR3 DNA reads TGTGCCACCACACAGGGCTACGAAGATACGCAGTATTTT.

By sample fraction, this clonotype is medium-sized. The rearrangement joins TRBV20-1 to TRBJ1-5, with D tentatively TRBD1 (6 bases). This CDR3 is built from 14 residues. Germline V CDR1 and CDR2: DFQATT, SNEGSKA (reference sequence). V lost 7 bases to trimming and J lost 1 base, with 14 bases between them. The CDR3 bases are TGCAGTGGTTTGACAGGAGTCAGCAATCAGCCCCAGCATTTT. Its translation: CSGLTGVSNQPQHF.

This rearrangement joins TRBV2 to TRBJ2-4, with 9 bases lining up with TRBD1. The CDR3 length is 13 residues. The germline gives CDR1 SNHLY, CDR2 FYNNEI. Trimming removed 6 bases from V and 6 bases from J; junction bases left unmatched: 3. Written as DNA, the CDR3 is TGTGCCAGCAGGCCGGGACAGGGAAACATTCAGTACTTC. This encodes CASRPGQGNIQYF.

This clonotype was seen only a few times. The V and J genes are TRBV7-9 and TRBJ1-6, with D unclear. The germline gives CDR1 SEHNR, CDR2 FQNEAQ (reference sequence). The CDR3 totals 13 residues. With 3 bases removed from V and 5 bases from J, the gap between germline ends came to 5 bases. This chain's CDR3 is CASSFRDNSPLHF. CDR3 in DNA: TGTGCCAGCAGCTTCCGCGATAATTCACCCCTCCACTTT.

The chain recombines TRBV9 with TRBJ2-5; 7 positions agree with TRBD1. CDR1 is SGDLS and CDR2 is YYNGEE in the germline V gene. J lost 1 base, V lost 3 bases, and 6 bases had no gene match. The CDR3 runs to 15 residues. The DNA of the CDR3 is TGTGCCAGCAGCGCCATGGGACAGACCCAAGAGACCCAGTACTTC. Translating it yields CASSAMGQTQETQYF.

This chain uses TRBV15 with TRBJ2-1; D possibly corresponds to TRBD2 (6 bases). Trimming removed 0 bases at V and 0 bases at J, with 12 bases between. The germline gives CDR1 LNHNV, CDR2 YYDKDF (reference sequence). This CDR3 is 17 amino acids long. As DNA, the CDR3 is TGTGCCACCAGCAGAGAGACTAGAGGCGCCTCCTACAATGAGCAGTTCTTC. Its protein product is CATSRETRGASYNEQFF. Full variable domain (missing parts from reference TRBV15 and TRBJ2-1): DAMVIQNPRYQVTQFGKPVTLSCSQTLNHNVMYWYQQKSSQAPKLLFHYYDKDFNNEADTPDNFQSRRPNTSFCFLDIRSPGLGDTAMYLCATSRETRGASYNEQFFGPGTRLTVL.

This clonotype has just a few counts. The V call is TRBV7-3, the J call TRBJ2-5, with D possibly being TRBD1 or TRBD2 (5 bases each). The CDR3 sequence is 14 residues long. Trimming removed 2 bases from V and 4 bases from J, with 11 bases in between. The germline V gene encodes CDR1 SGHTA and CDR2 FQGTGA. Here the CDR3 DNA reads TGTGCCAGCAGCTTATTTCGGGACGGAGAGACCCAGTACTTC. Protein: CASSLFRDGETQYF.

This clonotype showed up just a few times. V usage is TRBV11-3 and J usage is TRBJ1-1; D is ambiguous. Between the trimmed V and J ends, which lost 1 base and 3 bases, there was a span of 6 bases. This CDR3 comprises 13 residues. In germline, CDR1 is SGHNT, CDR2 YENEEA. CDR3 amino acids: CASSLGRYTEAFF. CDR3 nucleotides: TGTGCCAGCAGCTTAGGACGGTACACTGAAGCTTTCTTT.

This chain joins TRBV30 and TRBJ2-1; D remains unclear. Germline V CDR1 and CDR2: GTSNPN, SVGIG (reference sequence). V lost 0 bases and J lost 5, with 8 bases in between. There are 13 residues in the CDR3. The CDR3 region is CAWSVQLDNEQFF. Written as DNA, the CDR3 is TGTGCCTGGAGTGTACAACTCGACAATGAGCAGTTCTTC. Full variable domain (rest looked up from reference TRBV30 and TRBJ2-1): SQTIHQWPATLVQPVGSPLSLECTVEGTSNPNLYWYRQAAGRGLQLLFYSVGIGQISSEVPQNLSASRPQDRQFILSSKKLLLSDSGFYLCAWSVQLDNEQFFGPGTRLTVL.

The chain recombines TRBV24-1 with TRBJ1-5; 8 nucleotides match TRBD1. Trimming took 10 bases from V and 11 from J; bases not matched to a gene: 15. Germline CDR1 reads KGHDR; CDR2 reads SFDVKD. This CDR3 has 14 amino acids. The CDR3 here is CATSGRGQDVSQHF. For the CDR3, the DNA is TGTGCCACTAGCGGAAGGGGACAGGACGTTTCCCAGCATTTT.

CDR3: CATSRELAGIRTYEQYF. The CDR3 nucleotides are TGTGCCACCAGCAGAGAACTAGCGGGGATAAGAACCTACGAGCAGTACTTC. This chain uses TRBV15 with TRBJ2-7; 10 bases line up with TRBD2. The CDR3 is made up of 17 amino acids. V lost 0 bases to trimming and J lost 2 bases; unmatched junction nucleotides: 7. Germline-derived CDR1 and CDR2 are LNHNV and YYDKDF (reference sequence).

This clonotype was detected only a few times. This chain uses TRBV7-8 with TRBJ2-1; 10 nucleotides match TRBD1. This CDR3 comprises 15 residues. V lost 1 base and J lost 8; bases outside the gene matches: 5. Germline V gene data show CDR1 as SGHVS and CDR2 as FQNEAQ. CDR3 protein: CASSLDRTGGDEQFF. CDR3 coding DNA: TGTGCCAGCAGCTTAGATCGGACAGGGGGAGATGAGCAGTTCTTC.

V gene TRBV19 combines with J gene TRBJ1-5; a possible D gene is TRBD1 (5 bases). V was trimmed by 3 bases and J by 0 bases, leaving 18 bases between them. CDR3 length: 18 amino acids. Germline V gives CDR1 LNHDA, CDR2 SQIVND (reference sequence). The CDR3 region is CASSIHRYRDYSNQPQHF. The CDR3 DNA is TGTGCCAGTAGTATTCATCGTTATCGGGACTATAGCAATCAGCCCCAGCATTTT.

The gene calls are TRBV15 and TRBJ2-3; 8 nucleotides match TRBD2. Germline V gene data show CDR1 as LNHNV and CDR2 as YYDKDF (reference sequence). Trimming at V came to 0 bases and at J to 4 bases, leaving 9 bases not matched to a gene. This CDR3 spans 17 amino acids. CDR3 nucleotide sequence: TGTGCCACCAGCAGAGATCACGCGGGAGGAGTGGCAGATACGCAGTATTTT. Encoded protein: CATSRDHAGGVADTQYF.

This clonotype was counted a few times. The V gene is TRBV7-6, the J gene TRBJ1-1; D ambiguous. The CDR3 totals 13 residues. CDR1 SGHVS and CDR2 FNYEAQ come from the germline V gene. The V and J ends lost 1 base and 6 bases respectively, with 9 bases between them. Here the CDR3 DNA reads TGTGCCAGCAGCTTAGTAGGTGGGGCTGAAGCTTTCTTT. It encodes CASSLVGGAEAFF.

The chain links TRBV20-1 to TRBJ2-5; 7 bases are a match to TRBD1. Germline lookup yields CDR1 DFQATT and CDR2 SNEGSKA (reference sequence). CDR3 length equals 12 residues. As DNA, the CDR3 is TGCAGCCAAACCGGGACAGCAGAGACCCAGTACTTC. Its translation is CSQTGTAETQYF.

The V gene is TRBV7-2, the J gene TRBJ2-5; D remains unclear. CDR3 length: 13 amino acids. CDR1 is SGHTA and CDR2 is FQGNSA in the germline V gene. Between the trimmed V and J ends, which lost 0 bases and 1 base, there was a span of 3 bases. The CDR3 region is CASSLALQETQYF. In DNA form, the CDR3 reads TGTGCCAGCAGCTTAGCGCTCCAAGAGACCCAGTACTTC. The complete variable domain, with remaining parts taken from reference TRBV7-2 and TRBJ2-5, reads GAGVSQSPSNKVTEKGKDVELRCDPISGHTALYWYRQSLGQGLEFLIYFQGNSAPDKSGLPSDRFSAERTGGSVSTLTIQRTQQEDSAVYLCASSLALQETQYFGPGTRLLVL.

The genes are TRBV29-1 and TRBJ2-1; no clear D. With 4 bases removed from V and 2 bases from J, the gap between germline ends came to 15 bases. Germline lookup yields CDR1 SQVTM and CDR2 ANQGSEA. CDR3 length equals 15 residues. Written as DNA, the CDR3 is TGCAGCGTTGGGGCGCTCGCCCTGACCTACAATGAGCAGTTCTTC. Protein sequence: CSVGALALTYNEQFF.

CDR3 coding DNA: TGTGCCAGCAGTGGGGATCGCCTCGGGACAGGCAAAAACATTCAGTACTTC. This sequence encodes CASSGDRLGTGKNIQYF. The V gene is TRBV6-1, the J gene TRBJ2-4; 8 nucleotides line up with TRBD1. Germline V CDR1 and CDR2: MNHNS, SASEGT. The CDR3 length is 17 residues. The ends lost 4 bases at V and 3 bases at J; junction bases unmatched: 11.

The sample holds a few counts of this clonotype. The chain employs TRBV20-1 and TRBJ1-5, with D possibly TRBD1 on 5 matching bases. CDR1 and CDR2 from the germline V gene are DFQATT and SNEGSKA (reference sequence). V was clipped by 7 bases and J by 2 bases, with 15 bases between them. The CDR3 has 14 residues. CDR3 DNA sequence: TGCAGTGGCCTGGCGGGGGGAGGCAATCAGCCCCAGCATTTT. This gives the protein CSGLAGGGNQPQHF.

This chain links TRBV7-2 with TRBJ1-5; TRBD1 is a possible D gene (5 bases). CDR1 and CDR2 (germline): SGHTA, FQGNSA. Trimming pared 1 base from V and 4 bases from J, leaving 11 bases between. This CDR3 has 15 residues. CDR3 in DNA: TGTGCCAGCAGCTTAGAGTCGGCAGGGAATCAGCCCCAGCATTTT. Translated, it gives CASSLESAGNQPQHF.

The rearrangement uses TRBV7-9 and TRBJ2-7; 7 positions agree with TRBD1. This CDR3 has 18 residues. J lost 1 base, V lost 4 bases, and 16 bases had no gene match. Germline CDR1 is SEHNR and CDR2 is FQNEAQ (reference sequence). The CDR3 DNA reads as TGTGCCAGCAGCTCAGGCGACCCGGGACAGCTAATATCCTACGAGCAGTACTTC. It specifies CASSSGDPGQLISYEQYF.

In its sample, this clonotype was seen a few times. The V call is TRBV10-3, the J call TRBJ2-7; 7 bases map to TRBD1. V gave up 8 bases and J gave up 2 bases; unmatched junction bases: 12. The CDR3 is made up of 15 amino acids. Germline loops: CDR1 ENHRY, CDR2 SYGVKD. The CDR3 DNA reads as TGTGCCATCGGATCCGGGACAGTACCCGCCTACGAGCAGTACTTC. It specifies CAIGSGTVPAYEQYF.

CDR3 amino acids: CASSLRTDTQYF. DNA for the CDR3: TGTGCCAGCAGCTTGCGCACAGATACGCAGTATTTT. V is TRBV7-9 and J is TRBJ2-3, with no clear D. Trimming stripped 3 bases from V and 1 base from J, with 2 bases between. The germline CDR1 and CDR2 sequences are SEHNR and FQNEAQ (reference sequence). CDR3 length equals 12 residues.

The rearrangement uses TRBV6-1 and TRBJ1-5; D is perhaps TRBD1 (5 bases). This CDR3 spans 13 amino acids. V was shortened by 6 bases and J by 4 bases, with 10 bases between the two germline ends. Looked up from germline, CDR1 is MNHNS and CDR2 is SASEGT. CDR3 sequence (DNA): TGTGCCAGCAGCGGGACCATAAATCAGCCCCAGCATTTT. Translation gives CASSGTINQPQHF.

The chain joins TRBV14 to TRBJ2-7, with D unresolved. Trimming removed 8 bases from V and 0 bases from J, with 11 bases in between. The CDR3 has 13 residues. CDR1 is SGHDN, CDR2 FVKESK, per germline. The CDR3 region has the DNA TGTGCCAGCGGGCCCACCAACTCCTACGAGCAGTACTTC. Translation: CASGPTNSYEQYF.

This clonotype occurred a few times. The chain carries TRBV10-3 and TRBJ2-7; weak D call: TRBD2 (5 bases). This CDR3 region has 14 residues. V lost 2 bases to trimming and J lost 7 bases, with 15 bases between them. Germline V gene lookup returns CDR1 ENHRY and CDR2 SYGVKD. The DNA for the CDR3 is TGTGCCATCAGTGAGGGTAACGGGATAGGAGAGCAGTACTTC. It translates to CAISEGNGIGEQYF.

This chain uses TRBV7-2 with TRBJ2-7; 7 bases line up with TRBD2. The length of the CDR3 is 18 residues. With V trimmed by 1 base and J by 6 bases, 18 bases remained unmatched. Germline V gene sequence: CDR1 SGHTA, CDR2 FQGNSA. The CDR3 loop is CASSLGEGGWSKGCEQYF. The CDR3 DNA is TGTGCCAGCAGCTTAGGGGAGGGAGGGTGGAGTAAAGGTTGCGAGCAGTACTTC.